The subject of this entry is one T cell receptor beta chain. The antigen is unknown. Following RNA extraction, reverse transcription yielded cDNA that acted as the sequencing template. Sequenced by immunoSEQ multiplex PCR; TCRdb stores in-frame clones only, minus some. This sample yields 150,000 to 250,000 clones, of which roughly 60% are seen a single time; about 5.1% belongs to the top ten. This sample is drawn from a study of CD8+ T cells in alopecia areata. Study overall: Each of the treated patients was given oral tofacitinib, 5 to 10 mg twice daily, for moderate-to-severe alopecia areata. Overall study results and limits: Only a single nonresponder existed, so baseline CD8+ expansion links stay unclear. Scalp and blood samples kept many expanded lesional clones throughout tofacitinib.

The sample's treatment: oral pan-JAK inhibitor, 5-10 mg twice daily. Obtained from alopecia areata patients were lesional scalp punch biopsies along with peripheral blood. Material: CD4+ T cells sorted from blood, obtained at week 24, from a patient treated with tofacitinib. The receptor was derived from a human donor with alopecia areata.

DNA for the CDR3: TGTGCCAGCAGCGCGGTATCACAAGCCTACGAGCAGTACTTC. This encodes CASSAVSQAYEQYF. This rearrangement joins TRBV7-2 to TRBJ2-7; D unclear. Germline lookup yields CDR1 SGHTA and CDR2 FQGNSA. The CDR3 has 14 residues. The V end was cut by 5 bases, the J end by 2 bases, with 13 bases between.